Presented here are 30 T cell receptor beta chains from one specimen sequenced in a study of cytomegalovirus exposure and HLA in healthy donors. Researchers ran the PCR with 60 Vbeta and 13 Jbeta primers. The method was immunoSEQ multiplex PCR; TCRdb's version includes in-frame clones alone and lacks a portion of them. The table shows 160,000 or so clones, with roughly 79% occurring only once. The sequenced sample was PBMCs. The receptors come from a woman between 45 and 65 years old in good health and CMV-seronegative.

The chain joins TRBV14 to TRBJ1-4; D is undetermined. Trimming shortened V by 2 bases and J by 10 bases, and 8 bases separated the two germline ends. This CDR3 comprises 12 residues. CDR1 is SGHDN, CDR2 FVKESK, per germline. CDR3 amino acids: CASSQSGLKLFF. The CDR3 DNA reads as TGTGCCAGCAGCCAATCTGGACTAAAACTGTTTTTT.

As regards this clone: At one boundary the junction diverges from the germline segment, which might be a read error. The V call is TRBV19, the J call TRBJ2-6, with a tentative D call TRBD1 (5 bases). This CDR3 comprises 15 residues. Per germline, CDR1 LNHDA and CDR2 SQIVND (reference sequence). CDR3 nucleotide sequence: TGTGCCAGTAGTCTGGGAATCACTGGGGCCAACGTCCTGACCTTC. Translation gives CASSLGITGANVLTF.

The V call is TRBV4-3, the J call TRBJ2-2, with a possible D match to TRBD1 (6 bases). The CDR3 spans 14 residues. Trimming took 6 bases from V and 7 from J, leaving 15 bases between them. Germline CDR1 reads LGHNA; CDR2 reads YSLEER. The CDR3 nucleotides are TGCGCCAGCAGTCCTAACAGGGAAATCGGGGAGCTGTTTTTT. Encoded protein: CASSPNREIGELFF.

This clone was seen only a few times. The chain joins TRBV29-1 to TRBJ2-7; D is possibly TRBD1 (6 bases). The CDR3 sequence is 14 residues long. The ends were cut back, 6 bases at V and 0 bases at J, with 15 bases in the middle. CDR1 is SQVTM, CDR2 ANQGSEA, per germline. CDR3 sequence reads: CSVATGFSSYEQYF. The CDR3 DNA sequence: TGCAGCGTCGCGACAGGTTTTAGCTCCTACGAGCAGTACTTC.

The DNA of the CDR3 is TGTGCCAGCGCCCTAGCGGAGAACACCGGGGAGCTGTTTTTT. Translating gives CASALAENTGELFF. The genes are TRBV7-9 and TRBJ2-2, with 7 bases that match TRBD2. V was clipped by 8 bases and J by 1 base; unmatched bases: 4. Germline V gene sequence: CDR1 SEHNR, CDR2 FQNEAQ (reference sequence). The CDR3 runs 14 residues. Complete variable domain (other parts from reference TRBV7-9 and TRBJ2-2): DTGVSQNPRHKITKRGQNVTFRCDPISEHNRLYWYRQTLGQGPEFLTYFQNEAQLEKSRLLSDRFSAERPKGSFSTLEIQRTEQGDSAMYLCASALAENTGELFFGEGSRLTVL.

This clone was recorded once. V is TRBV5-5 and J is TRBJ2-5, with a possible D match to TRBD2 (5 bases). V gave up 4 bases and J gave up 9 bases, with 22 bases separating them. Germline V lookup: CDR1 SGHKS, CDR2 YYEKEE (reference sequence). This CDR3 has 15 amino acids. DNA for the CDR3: TGTGCCAGCAGCCGGGCCTCCCAACCGTTGGAGGCCCAGTACTTC. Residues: CASSRASQPLEAQYF.

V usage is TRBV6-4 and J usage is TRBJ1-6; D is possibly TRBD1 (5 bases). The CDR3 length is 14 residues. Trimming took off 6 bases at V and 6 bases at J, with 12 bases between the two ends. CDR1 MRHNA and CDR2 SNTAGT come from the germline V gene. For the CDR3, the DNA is TGTGCCAGCAGAGCCCAGGGAGGTAATTCACCCCTCCACTTT. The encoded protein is CASRAQGGNSPLHF.

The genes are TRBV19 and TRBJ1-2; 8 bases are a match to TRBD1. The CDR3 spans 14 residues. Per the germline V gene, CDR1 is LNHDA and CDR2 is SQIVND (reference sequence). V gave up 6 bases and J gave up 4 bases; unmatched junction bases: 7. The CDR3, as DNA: TGTGCCAGTAGCCGGACAGGGATACGCTATGGCTACACCTTC. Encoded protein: CASSRTGIRYGYTF.

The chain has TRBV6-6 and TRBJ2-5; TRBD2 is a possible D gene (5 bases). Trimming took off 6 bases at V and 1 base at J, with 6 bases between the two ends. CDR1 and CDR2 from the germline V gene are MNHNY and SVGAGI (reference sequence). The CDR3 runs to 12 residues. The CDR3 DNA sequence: TGTGCCAGCAGACGGGGCCAAGAGACCCAGTACTTC. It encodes CASRRGQETQYF.

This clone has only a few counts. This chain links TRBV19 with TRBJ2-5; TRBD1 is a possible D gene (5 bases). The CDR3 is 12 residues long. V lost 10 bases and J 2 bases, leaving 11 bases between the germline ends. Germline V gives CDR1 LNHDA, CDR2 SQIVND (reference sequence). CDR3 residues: CATTSGQETQYF. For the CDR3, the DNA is TGTGCCACAACCTCAGGGCAAGAGACCCAGTACTTC.

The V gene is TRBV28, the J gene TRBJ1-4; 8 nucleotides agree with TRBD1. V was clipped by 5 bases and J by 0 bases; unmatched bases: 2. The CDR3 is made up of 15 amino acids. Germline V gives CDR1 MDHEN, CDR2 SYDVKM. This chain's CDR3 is CASSTGGATNEKLFF. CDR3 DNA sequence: TGTGCCAGCAGTACAGGGGGTGCAACTAATGAAAAACTGTTTTTT.

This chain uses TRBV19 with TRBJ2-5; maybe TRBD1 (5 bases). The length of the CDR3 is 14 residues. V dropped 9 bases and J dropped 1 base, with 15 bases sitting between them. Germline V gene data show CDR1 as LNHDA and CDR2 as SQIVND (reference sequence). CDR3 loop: CASGKTALQETQYF. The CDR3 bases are TGTGCCAGCGGTAAGACAGCCCTCCAAGAGACCCAGTACTTC.

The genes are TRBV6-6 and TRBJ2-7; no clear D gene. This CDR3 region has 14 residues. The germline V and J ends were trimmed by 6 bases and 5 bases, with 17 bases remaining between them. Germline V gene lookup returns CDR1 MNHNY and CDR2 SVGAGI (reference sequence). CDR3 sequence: CASRRISTSHEQYF. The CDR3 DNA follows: TGTGCCAGCAGGCGGATCTCTACCAGCCACGAGCAGTACTTC.

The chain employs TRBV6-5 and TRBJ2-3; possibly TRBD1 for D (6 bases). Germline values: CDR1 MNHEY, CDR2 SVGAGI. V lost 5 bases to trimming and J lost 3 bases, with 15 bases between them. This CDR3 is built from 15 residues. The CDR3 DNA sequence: TGTGCCAGCAGTACCCCCAGGGGTGTAACAGATACGCAGTATTTT. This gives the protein CASSTPRGVTDTQYF.

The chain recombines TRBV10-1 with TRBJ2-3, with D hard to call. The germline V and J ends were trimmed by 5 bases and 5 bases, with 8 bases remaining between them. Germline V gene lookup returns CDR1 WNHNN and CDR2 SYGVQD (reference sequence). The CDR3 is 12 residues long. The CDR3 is CASSPTRDTQYF. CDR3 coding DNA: TGCGCCAGCAGTCCCACACGAGATACGCAGTATTTT.

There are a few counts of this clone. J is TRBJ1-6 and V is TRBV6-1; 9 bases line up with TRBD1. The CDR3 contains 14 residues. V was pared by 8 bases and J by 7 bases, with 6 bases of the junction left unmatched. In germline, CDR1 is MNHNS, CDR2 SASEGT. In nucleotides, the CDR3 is TGTGCCAGCCGTCAGGACAGGGGCAATTCACCCCTCCACTTT. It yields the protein CASRQDRGNSPLHF.

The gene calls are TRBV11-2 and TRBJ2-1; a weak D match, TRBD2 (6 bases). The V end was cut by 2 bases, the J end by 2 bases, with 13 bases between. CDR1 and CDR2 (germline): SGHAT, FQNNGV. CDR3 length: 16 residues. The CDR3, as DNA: TGTGCCAGCAGCTTACGTGCTTCGGGGGCCTACAATGAGCAGTTCTTC. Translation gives CASSLRASGAYNEQFF. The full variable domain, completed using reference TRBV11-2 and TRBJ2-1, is EAGVAQSPRYKIIEKRQSVAFWCNPISGHATLYWYQQILGQGPKLLIQFQNNGVVDDSQLPKDRFSAERLKGVDSTLKIQPAKLEDSAVYLCASSLRASGAYNEQFFGPGTRLTVL.

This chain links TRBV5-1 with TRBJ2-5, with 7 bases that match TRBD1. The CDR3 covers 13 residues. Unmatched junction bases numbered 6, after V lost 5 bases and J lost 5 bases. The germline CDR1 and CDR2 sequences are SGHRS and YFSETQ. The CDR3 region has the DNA TGCGCCAGCAGGGCTACAGGGGAGGAGACCCAGTACTTC. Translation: CASRATGEETQYF.

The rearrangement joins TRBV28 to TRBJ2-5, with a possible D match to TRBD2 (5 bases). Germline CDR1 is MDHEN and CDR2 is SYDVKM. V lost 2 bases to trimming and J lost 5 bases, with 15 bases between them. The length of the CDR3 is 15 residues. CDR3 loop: CASSLPQGGGETQYF. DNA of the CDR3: TGTGCCAGCAGTTTACCTCAAGGAGGAGGCGAGACCCAGTACTTC. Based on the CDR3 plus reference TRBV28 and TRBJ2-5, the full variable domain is DVKVTQSSRYLVKRTGEKVFLECVQDMDHENMFWYRQDPGLGLRLIYFSYDVKMKEKGDIPEGYSVSREKKERFSLILESASTNQTSMYLCASSLPQGGGETQYFGPGTRLLVL.

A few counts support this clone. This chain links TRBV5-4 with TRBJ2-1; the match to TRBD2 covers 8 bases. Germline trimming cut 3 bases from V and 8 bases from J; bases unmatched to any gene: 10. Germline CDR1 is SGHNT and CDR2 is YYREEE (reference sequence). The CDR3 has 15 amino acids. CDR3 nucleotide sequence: TGTGCCAGCAGCTACTCGGGACTAGGGGGGGATGAGCAGTTCTTC. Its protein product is CASSYSGLGGDEQFF.

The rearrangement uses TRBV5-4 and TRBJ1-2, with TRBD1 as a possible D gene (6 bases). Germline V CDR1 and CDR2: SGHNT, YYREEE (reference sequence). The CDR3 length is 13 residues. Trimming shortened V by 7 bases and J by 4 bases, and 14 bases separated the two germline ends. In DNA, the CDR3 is TGTGCCAGCTTTCGTGGGGGGGCCTATGGCTACACCTTC. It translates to CASFRGGAYGYTF.

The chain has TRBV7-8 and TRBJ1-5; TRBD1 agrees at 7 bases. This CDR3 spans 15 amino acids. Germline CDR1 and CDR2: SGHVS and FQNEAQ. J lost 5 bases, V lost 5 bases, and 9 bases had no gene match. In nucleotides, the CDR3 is TGTGCCAGCAGCCCCTTGGACAGGCGCGATCAGCCCCAGCATTTT. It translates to CASSPLDRRDQPQHF.

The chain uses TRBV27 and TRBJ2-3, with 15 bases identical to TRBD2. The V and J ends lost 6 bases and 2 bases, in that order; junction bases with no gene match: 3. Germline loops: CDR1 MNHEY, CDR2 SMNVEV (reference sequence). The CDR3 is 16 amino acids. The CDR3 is CASRRTSGRDTDTQYF. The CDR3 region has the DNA TGTGCCAGCAGACGGACTAGCGGGAGGGACACAGATACGCAGTATTTT.

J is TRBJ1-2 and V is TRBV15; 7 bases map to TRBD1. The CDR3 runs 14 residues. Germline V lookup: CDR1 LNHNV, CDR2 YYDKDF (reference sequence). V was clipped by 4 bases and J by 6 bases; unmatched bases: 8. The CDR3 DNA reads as TGTGCCACCAGCATCCGACAGGGACGTGATGGCTACACCTTC. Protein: CATSIRQGRDGYTF.

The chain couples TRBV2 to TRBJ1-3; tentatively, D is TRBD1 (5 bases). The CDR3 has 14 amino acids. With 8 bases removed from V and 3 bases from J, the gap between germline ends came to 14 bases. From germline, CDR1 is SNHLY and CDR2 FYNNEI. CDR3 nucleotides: TGTGCCAGCCGAGGAAGGGGTAGTGGAAACACCATATATTTT. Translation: CASRGRGSGNTIYF.

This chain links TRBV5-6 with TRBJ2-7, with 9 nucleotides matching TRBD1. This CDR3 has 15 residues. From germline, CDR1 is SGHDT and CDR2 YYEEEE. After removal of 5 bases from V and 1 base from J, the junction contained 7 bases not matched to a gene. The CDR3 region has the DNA TGTGCCAGCAGGAAGGGACAGGGTGTTTCCTACGAGCAGTACTTC. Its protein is CASRKGQGVSYEQYF.

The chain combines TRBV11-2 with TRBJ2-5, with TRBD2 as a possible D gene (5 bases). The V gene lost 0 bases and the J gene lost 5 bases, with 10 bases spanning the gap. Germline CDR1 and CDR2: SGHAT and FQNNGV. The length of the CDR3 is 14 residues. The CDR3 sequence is CASSLEAGWETQYF. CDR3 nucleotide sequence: TGTGCCAGCAGCTTAGAGGCGGGTTGGGAGACCCAGTACTTC.

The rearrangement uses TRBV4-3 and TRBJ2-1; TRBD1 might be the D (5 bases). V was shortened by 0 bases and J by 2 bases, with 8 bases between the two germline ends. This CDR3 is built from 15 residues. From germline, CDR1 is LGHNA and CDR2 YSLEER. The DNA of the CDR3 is TGCGCCAGCAGCCAAGAATCGACAGCCTACAATGAGCAGTTCTTC. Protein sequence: CASSQESTAYNEQFF.

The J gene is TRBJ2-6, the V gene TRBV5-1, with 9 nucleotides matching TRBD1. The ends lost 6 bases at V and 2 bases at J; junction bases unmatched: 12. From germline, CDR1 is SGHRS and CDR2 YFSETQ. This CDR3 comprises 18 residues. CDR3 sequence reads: CASNSNPQGAAGANVLTF. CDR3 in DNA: TGCGCCAGCAACTCAAACCCACAGGGGGCAGCTGGGGCCAACGTCCTGACTTTC.

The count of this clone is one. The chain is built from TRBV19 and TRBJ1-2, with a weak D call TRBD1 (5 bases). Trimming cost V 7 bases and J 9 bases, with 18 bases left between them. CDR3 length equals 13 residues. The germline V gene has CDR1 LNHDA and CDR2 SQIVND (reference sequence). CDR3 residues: CASIPRDGGSYTF. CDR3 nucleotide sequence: TGTGCCAGTATTCCGCGGGACGGAGGGAGCTACACCTTC.